The T cell receptor beta chain under discussion was sequenced for a study of CD8 T cells in ankylosing spondylitis (dated by TCRdb to 2016 to 2017). Background on the whole study: T cell receptor beta repertoires were profiled in healthy donors and ankylosing spondylitis patients so that disease-linked TCR variants could be found. In total, the full study cohort was made up of about 99 healthy donors and roughly 27 ankylosing spondylitis patients. Peripheral blood was sampled, and synovial fluid was additionally collected from ankylosing spondylitis patients. Results the study describes overall, beyond this receptor: According to the report, matched synovial fluid samples from ankylosing spondylitis patients were significantly enriched for the disease-linked clones. The disease-linked clones showed a CD8+ phenotype and occurred at relatively low frequencies in peripheral blood. A TCR beta motif of several highly homologous amino acid variants appeared characteristic of blood from ankylosing spondylitis patients. Some TCR beta motif variants had previously been reported in synovial fluid and blood of reactive arthritis patients, which suggested common disease-initiation mechanisms.

Synovial fluid samples were paired with blood samples taken from the same ankylosing spondylitis patients. This sample was sequenced with an Illumina HiSeq 2500. Quantitative 5'-RACE with molecular barcodes was the method used to prepare the TCR beta libraries. The original methods were these. To identify disease-linked TCR variants, a new computational method was used, one built on a probabilistic model of VDJ rearrangement. Clones were called with MiXCR by TCRdb after fastp trimmed the public reads at Q25, and only in-frame beta chains were retained. Every entry covers one CDR3 protein and lists the most common genes and DNA from its rows. None of the V and J calls come from the authors' own analysis; TCRdb made them. This sample is represented by roughly 30,000 distinct CDR3 sequences; 30% of them were singletons. 45% to 50% of the sample is taken by the ten largest. Comments on this clonotype: Its antigen has not been determined. No qualities accompany the bases; no much larger clone lies one base away.

CDR1 and CDR2 (SGHKS, YYEKEE) derive from the germline V gene (reference sequence). The CDR3 has 14 amino acids, counting the end cysteine and valine. The sequence is cut down to CDR3 DNA, 42 bases in frame from base 1. Here V drops 4 bases and J drops 5 bases, and the junction holds 8 bases not matched to any gene. The sequence came from a male donor with ankylosing spondylitis. Sample: synovial fluid, either unsorted or a sorted T cell fraction (not recorded which). The rearranged segments are TRBV5-5 and TRBJ2-7, with TRBD2 matching 8 junction bases. CDR3 protein: CASSPGGGVDEQYV. The DNA reads TGTGCCAGCAGCCCCGGGGGGGGGGTCGACGAGCAGTACGTC.